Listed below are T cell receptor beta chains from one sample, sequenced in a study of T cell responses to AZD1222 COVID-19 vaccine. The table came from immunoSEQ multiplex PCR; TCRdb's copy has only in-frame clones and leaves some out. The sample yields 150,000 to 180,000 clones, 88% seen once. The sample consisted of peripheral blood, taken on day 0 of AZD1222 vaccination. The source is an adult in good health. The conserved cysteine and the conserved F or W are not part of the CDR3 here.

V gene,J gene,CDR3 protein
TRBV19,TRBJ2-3,ASSDIAGGGQY
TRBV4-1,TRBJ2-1,ASSQFFRDGSYNEQF
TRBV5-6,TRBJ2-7,ASSAAGSTYEQY
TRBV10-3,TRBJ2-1,AISDPTTSGYNEQF
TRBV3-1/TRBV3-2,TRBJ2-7,ASSPPGPRSEQY
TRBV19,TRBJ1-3,ASTSFRAFSGNTIY
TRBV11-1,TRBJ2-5,ASSLDRRYQETQY
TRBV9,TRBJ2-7,ASSAQLDLYEQY
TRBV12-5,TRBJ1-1,ASGLPLGNTEAF
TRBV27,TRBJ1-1,ASSTLNTEAF
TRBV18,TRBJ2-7,ASSPDSSYEQY
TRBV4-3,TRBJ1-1,ASSPGQTGGNTEAF
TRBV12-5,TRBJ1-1,ASGLDGQMNTEAF
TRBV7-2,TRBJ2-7,ASSLGGLASEQY
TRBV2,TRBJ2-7,ASRKGGLSYEQY
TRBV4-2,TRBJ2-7,ASSPDLREQY
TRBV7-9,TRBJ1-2,ASSLSGSDGYT
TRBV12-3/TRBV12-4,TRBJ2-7,ASSRTGYEQY
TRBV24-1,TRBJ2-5,ATSDLPGVGETQY
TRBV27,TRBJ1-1,ASSLYRNTEAF
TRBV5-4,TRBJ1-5,ASSLAGTGNPQH
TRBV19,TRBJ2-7,ASSELKGGYEQY
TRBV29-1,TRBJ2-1,STLGGQIYNEQF
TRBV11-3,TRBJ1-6,ASSLRQGSNSPLH
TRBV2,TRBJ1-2,ASSVSQGGYGYT
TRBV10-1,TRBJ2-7,ASIRPQY
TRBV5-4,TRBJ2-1,ASSLFAGVAYNEQF
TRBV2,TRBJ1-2,ASSPSGQGNYGYT
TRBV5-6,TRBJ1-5,ASSRRRSGGDQPQH
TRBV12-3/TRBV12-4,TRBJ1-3,ASSLVSGNTIY
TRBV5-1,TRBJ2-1,ASSSGPRTYNEQF
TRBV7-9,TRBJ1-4,ASSLGADNEKLF
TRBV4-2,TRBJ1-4,ASSPQGGLTNEKLF